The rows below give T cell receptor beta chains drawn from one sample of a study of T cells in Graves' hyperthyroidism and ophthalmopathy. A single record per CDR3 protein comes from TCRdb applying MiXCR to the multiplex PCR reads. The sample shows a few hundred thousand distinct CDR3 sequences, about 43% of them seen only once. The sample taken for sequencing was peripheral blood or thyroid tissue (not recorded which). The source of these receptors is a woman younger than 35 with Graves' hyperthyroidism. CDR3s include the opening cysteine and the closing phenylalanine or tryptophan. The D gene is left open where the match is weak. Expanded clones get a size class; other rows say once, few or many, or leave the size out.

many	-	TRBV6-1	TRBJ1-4	TGTGCCAGCAGTGACGGGCCTGCAACTAATGAAAAACTGTTTTTT	CASSDGPATNEKLFF
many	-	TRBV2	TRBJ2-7	TGTGCCAGCAGTGATCAGACAGGTAGGGCCGAGCAGTACTTC	CASSDQTGRAEQYF
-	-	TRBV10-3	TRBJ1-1	TGTGCCATCACTGGGGAGAGGCTGCTCGAGCAGGGTTCCAGTGAAGCTTTCTTT	CAITGERLLEQGSSEAFF
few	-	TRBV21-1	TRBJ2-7	TGTGCCAGCAGCAACGGAGGACAGGGTCGGTACGAGCAGTACTTC	CASSNGGQGRYEQYF
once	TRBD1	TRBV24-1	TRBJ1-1	TGTGCCACCAGGGGACAGGGGCCGAACACTGAAGCTTTCTTT	CATRGQGPNTEAFF
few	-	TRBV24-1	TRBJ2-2	TGTGCCACCGTTACAGACACCGGGGAGCTGTTTTTT	CATVTDTGELFF
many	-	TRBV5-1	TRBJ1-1	TGCGCCAGCAGCACCCATAACACTGAAGCTTTCTTT	CASSTHNTEAFF
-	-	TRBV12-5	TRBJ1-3	TGTGCTAGTGGGGACATCTCTGGAAACACCATATATTTT	CASGDISGNTIYF
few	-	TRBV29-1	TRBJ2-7	TGCAGCGTCAGGACAGGGAGGGATGAGCAGTACTTC	CSVRTGRDEQYF
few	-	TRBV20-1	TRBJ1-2	TGCAGTGCTAGAGGGGCTGGCTACACCTTC	CSARGAGYTF
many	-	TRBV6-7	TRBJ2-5	TGTGCCAGCAGTTTGCAAGGGAACGTGGAGACCCAGTACTTC	CASSLQGNVETQYF
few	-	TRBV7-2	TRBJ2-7	TGTGCCAGCAGCTTGGGTTCGGGAAGGGTCGAGCAGTACTTC	CASSLGSGRVEQYF
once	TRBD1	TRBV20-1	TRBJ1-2	TGCAGTGCTAGAGGTCCGACAGGGGATGGCTACACCTTC	CSARGPTGDGYTF
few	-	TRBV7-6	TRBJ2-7	TGTGCCAGCAGCCAAGTGCTTCCGACTAGGCGCCGCGAGCAGTACTTC	CASSQVLPTRRREQYF
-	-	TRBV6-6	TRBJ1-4	TGTGCCAGCAGGAACGGGGACCAAGGGGAACTGTTTTTT	CASRNGDQGELFF
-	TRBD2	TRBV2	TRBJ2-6	TGTGCCAGCTCGGGACTAGCGGCCAACGTCCTGACTTTC	CASSGLAANVLTF
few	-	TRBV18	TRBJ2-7	TGTGCCAGCTCACTAGCCCGGGACACCTACGAGCAGTACTTC	CASSLARDTYEQYF
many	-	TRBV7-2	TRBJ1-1	TGTGCCAGCAGCTTAGGGATCTCCATGAACACTGAAGCTTTCTTT	CASSLGISMNTEAFF
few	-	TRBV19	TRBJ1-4	TGTGCCAGTAGTATTGACTGGGGTGAAAAACTGTTTTTT	CASSIDWGEKLFF
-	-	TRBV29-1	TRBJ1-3	TGCAGCGCCGTGGGGGGGTCCTATGAGTATGGCTACACCATATATTTT	CSAVGGSYEYGYTIYF
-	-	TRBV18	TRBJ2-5	TGTGCCAGCTCGTCGGCGGGGGCTAGCAATCAGCCCCAGTACTTC	CASSSAGASNQPQYF
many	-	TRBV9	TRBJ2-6	TGTGCCAGCAGCCCCCGGCGGGAATCTGGGGCCAACGTCCTGACTTTC	CASSPRRESGANVLTF
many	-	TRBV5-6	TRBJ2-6	TGTGCCAGCGCCGCCTACGGGGCCAACGTCCTGACTTTC	CASAAYGANVLTF
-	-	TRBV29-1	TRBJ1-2	TGCAGCGTTGACGGGGTGGCGTATGGCTACACCTTC	CSVDGVAYGYTF
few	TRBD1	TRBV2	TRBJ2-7	TGTGCCAGCAGGGGACAGACCTACGAGCAGTACTTC	CASRGQTYEQYF
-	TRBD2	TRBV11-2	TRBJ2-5	TGTGCCAGCAGCTCCCGACTAGCGGGAGAGACCCAGTACTTC	CASSSRLAGETQYF
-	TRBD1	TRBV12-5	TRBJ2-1	TGTGCTAGTGGGGGACAGTTCTCCTACAATGAGCAGTTCTTC	CASGGQFSYNEQFF
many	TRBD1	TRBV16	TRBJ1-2	TGTGCCAGCAGCCTAATGACAGGGGTTGATGGCTACACCTTC	CASSLMTGVDGYTF
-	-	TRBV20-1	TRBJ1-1	TGCAGTGCTGGGGGGATGGCGACTGAAGCTTTCTTT	CSAGGMATEAFF
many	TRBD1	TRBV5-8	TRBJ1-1	TGTGCCAGCAGCTTGGGACAGGGGGCGCCTGAAGCTTTCTTT	CASSLGQGAPEAFF
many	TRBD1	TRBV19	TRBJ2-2	TGTGCCACGGGACAGGGCAATCCCGTGGGCACCGGGGAGCTGTTTTTT	CATGQGNPVGTGELFF
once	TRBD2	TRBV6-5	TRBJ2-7	TGTGCCAGCAGTCCCGGACTAGCGGGAGGAAGCTCCTACGAGCAGTACTTC	CASSPGLAGGSSYEQYF
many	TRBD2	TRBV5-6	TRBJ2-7	TGTGCCAGCAGCTTACCCGGGGGGGGGTACGAGCAGTACTTC	CASSLPGGGYEQYF
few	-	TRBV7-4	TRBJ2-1	TGTGCCAGCAGCTTAGCGGCGGGACGGGTCCTCAACAATGAGCAGTTCTTC	CASSLAAGRVLNNEQFF
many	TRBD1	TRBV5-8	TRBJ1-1	TGTGCCAGCAGCTTGGACAGGGGGGACACTGAAGCTTTCTTT	CASSLDRGDTEAFF
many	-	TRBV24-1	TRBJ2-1	TGTGCCACCAGTGAACTTAGAGGTCCTGAGCAGTTCTTC	CATSELRGPEQFF
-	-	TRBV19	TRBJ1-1	TGTGCCAGTAGGATTTCCGGGTCTGAAGCTTTCTTT	CASRISGSEAFF
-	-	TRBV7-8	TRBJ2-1	TGTGCCAGCAGCTTAACCCGTTACAATGAGCAGTTCTTC	CASSLTRYNEQFF
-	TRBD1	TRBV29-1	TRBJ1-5	TGCAGCGGCGTACAGGGGGCGCTTGCCTTGCATTTT	CSGVQGALALHF
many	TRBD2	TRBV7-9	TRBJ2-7	TGTGCCAGCAGCTCCCGGGTAGCGGGCACTGGGGAGCAGTACTTC	CASSSRVAGTGEQYF
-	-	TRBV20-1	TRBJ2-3	TGCAGTGCTAGAGAGCTCAGCACAGATACGCAGTATTTT	CSARELSTDTQYF
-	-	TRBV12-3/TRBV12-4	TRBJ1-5	TGTGCCAGCAGAAGGACTAGCGGAAGCTACGAGCATTTT	CASRRTSGSYEHF
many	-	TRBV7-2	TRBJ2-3	TGTGCCAGCGGGACTAGCACAGATACGCAGTATTTT	CASGTSTDTQYF
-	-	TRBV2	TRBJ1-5	TGTGCCAGCAGTGAGGAGGGCAACAATGAGCATTTT	CASSEEGNNEHF
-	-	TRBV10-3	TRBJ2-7	TGTGCCATCAGTGAGGTGGCTCCTGGACGCGATCAGTACTTC	CAISEVAPGRDQYF
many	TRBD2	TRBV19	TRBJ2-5	TGTGCCACGGGACTAGCGGGAGAAGAGACCCAGTACTTC	CATGLAGEETQYF
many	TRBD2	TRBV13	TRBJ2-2	TGTGCCAGCAGCTTAGGGCTAGCGGGAGACACCGGGGAGCTGTTTTTT	CASSLGLAGDTGELFF
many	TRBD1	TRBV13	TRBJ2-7	TGTGCCAGCAGCTTTCCCGGGACAGGGAAAAGGGCCGAGCAGTACTTC	CASSFPGTGKRAEQYF
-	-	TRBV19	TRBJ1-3	TGTGCCAGTAGTCCTCGAGGGATCGGCTCTGGAAACACCATATATTTT	CASSPRGIGSGNTIYF
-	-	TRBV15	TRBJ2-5	TGTGCCACCAGCAGAGCCAGGACTGTGGGTGGGACCCAGTACTTC	CATSRARTVGGTQYF